A single sample gave rise to the 28 T cell receptor beta chains below, sequenced in a study of T cell responses to AZD1222 COVID-19 vaccine. Repertoires were generated with immunoSEQ multiplex PCR, while TCRdb's copy carries only in-frame clones and drops some. Of approximately 100,000 clones in the sample, over 75% were seen once. Sequencing used peripheral blood, obtained on day 0 of AZD1222 vaccination. The receptors here all came from an adult in good health.

As to this clone: Other DNA sequences within the sample encode an identical CDR3. The chain has TRBV28 and TRBJ2-1; D perhaps matches TRBD2 (6 bases). Germline V lookup: CDR1 MDHEN, CDR2 SYDVKM. Trimming took off 2 bases at V and 7 bases at J, with 6 bases between the two ends. The CDR3 totals 12 residues. The CDR3 nucleotides read TGTGCCAGCAGTTTAGGAGGGAATGAGCAGTTCTTC. It yields the protein CASSLGGNEQFF.

This clone was observed a few times. The V and J genes are TRBV15 and TRBJ1-3; D remains ambiguous. With 8 bases removed from V and 0 bases from J, the gap between germline ends came to 17 bases. The germline gives CDR1 LNHNV, CDR2 YYDKDF (reference sequence). This CDR3 has 16 residues. The CDR3 here is CATSEGSGGSGNTIYF. Written as DNA, the CDR3 is TGTGCCACCTCCGAAGGGTCAGGCGGCTCTGGAAACACCATATATTTT.

The chain has TRBV27 and TRBJ1-4; TRBD1 is a possible D gene (5 bases). There are 16 residues in the CDR3. Trimming cost V 5 bases and J 11 bases, with 24 bases left between them. Per germline, CDR1 MNHEY and CDR2 SMNVEV (reference sequence). DNA for the CDR3: TGTGCCAGCAGTCCGCATCCTGGGGCCGCCGAGGTGAAACTGTTTTTT. Translation gives CASSPHPGAAEVKLFF.

J is TRBJ2-1 and V is TRBV20-1; possibly TRBD1 or TRBD2 for D (5 bases each). Trimming took 3 bases from V and 1 from J, leaving 10 bases between them. Germline CDR1 and CDR2: DFQATT and SNEGSKA (reference sequence). The length of the CDR3 is 14 residues. DNA for the CDR3: TGCAGTGCTAGTTGGGGGTCTTCCTACAATGAGCAGTTCTTC. This gives the protein CSASWGSSYNEQFF.

The chain employs TRBV7-9 and TRBJ1-2, with no clear D. CDR3 size: 15 residues. Germline lookup yields CDR1 SEHNR and CDR2 FQNEAQ (reference sequence). With 5 bases removed from V and 4 bases from J, the gap between germline ends came to 17 bases. CDR3 in amino acids: CASSPSAVGSYGYTF. CDR3 in DNA: TGTGCCAGCAGCCCCTCGGCAGTTGGGTCCTATGGCTACACCTTC.

This sequence joins TRBV28 and TRBJ1-2; D gene uncertain. The CDR3 has 11 residues. Trimming pared 6 bases from V and 8 bases from J, leaving 10 bases between. Germline V gives CDR1 MDHEN, CDR2 SYDVKM. In DNA, the CDR3 is TGTGCCAGCAGCCCGAGAACGGGCTACACCTTC. The encoded protein is CASSPRTGYTF.

The chain carries TRBV29-1 and TRBJ2-1, with a weak D call TRBD1 (8 bases). Germline V gene lookup returns CDR1 SQVTM and CDR2 ANQGSEA. The V end was cut by 6 bases, the J end by 7 bases, with 13 bases between. The CDR3 has 12 amino acids. CDR3: CSVPQGGNEQFF. Written as DNA, the CDR3 is TGCAGCGTACCACAGGGGGGGAATGAGCAGTTCTTC.

This clone was counted once. The chain uses TRBV25-1 and TRBJ2-7; TRBD1 agrees at 8 bases. The CDR3 is made up of 16 amino acids. Trimming removed 4 bases from V and 7 bases from J; junction bases left unmatched: 15. Per the germline V gene, CDR1 is MGHDK and CDR2 is SYGVNS. The CDR3 region is CASSVTRTGSILEQYF. The DNA of the CDR3 is TGTGCCAGCAGTGTGACCCGGACAGGGTCCATCTTGGAGCAGTACTTC.

This chain connects TRBV10-3 to TRBJ1-1; D is unresolved. Germline CDR1 and CDR2: ENHRY and SYGVKD. The CDR3 is made up of 15 amino acids. The V and J ends lost 2 bases and 0 bases respectively, with 10 bases between them. CDR3 region: CAISEPPTVNTEAFF. The CDR3 DNA sequence: TGTGCCATCAGTGAGCCCCCTACAGTGAACACTGAAGCTTTCTTT.

The CDR3 here is CASSPGGGYGYTF. As DNA, the CDR3 is TGCGCCAGCAGCCCAGGAGGGGGGTACGGCTACACCTTC. The chain combines TRBV5-1 with TRBJ1-2; D may be TRBD1 (6 bases). There are 13 residues in the CDR3. With 4 bases removed from V and 8 bases from J, the gap between germline ends came to 15 bases. Looked up from germline, CDR1 is SGHRS and CDR2 is YFSETQ. Full variable domain (outside the CDR3, taken from reference TRBV5-1 and TRBJ1-2): KAGVTQTPRYLIKTRGQQVTLSCSPISGHRSVSWYQQTPGQGLQFLFEYFSETQRNKGNFPGRFSGRQFSNSRSEMNVSTLELGDSALYLCASSPGGGYGYTFGSGTRLTVV.

This clone occurred a few times. The V gene is TRBV6-2 or TRBV6-3, the J gene TRBJ1-2; D is ambiguous. With 2 bases removed from V and 6 bases from J, the gap between germline ends came to 10 bases. CDR1 is MNHEY and CDR2 is SVGEGT in the germline V gene. The length of the CDR3 is 13 residues. The CDR3 protein is CASSYAVNNGYTF. The CDR3 DNA reads TGTGCCAGCAGTTACGCGGTGAACAATGGCTACACCTTC.

This sequence joins TRBV3-1 (or the pseudogene TRBV3-2) and TRBJ1-4; perhaps TRBD1 as D (5 bases). This CDR3 is 15 amino acids long. Per germline, CDR1 LGHDT and CDR2 YNNKEL (reference sequence). V lost 3 bases and J lost 4, with 12 bases in between. The CDR3 nucleotides are TGTGCCAGCAGCCACTTGGACAAAGTTAATGAAAAACTGTTTTTT. Protein sequence: CASSHLDKVNEKLFF.

The chain employs TRBV5-1 and TRBJ1-6, with 7 bases aligning to TRBD1. The germline gives CDR1 SGHRS, CDR2 YFSETQ. V was pared by 4 bases and J by 6 bases, with 10 bases of the junction left unmatched. This CDR3 region has 16 residues. CDR3 nucleotide sequence: TGCGCCAGCAGCGACATTAGACAGGGTGCTAATTCACCCCTCCACTTT. Translated: CASSDIRQGANSPLHF. The variable domain in full, completed from reference TRBV5-1 and TRBJ1-6, reads KAGVTQTPRYLIKTRGQQVTLSCSPISGHRSVSWYQQTPGQGLQFLFEYFSETQRNKGNFPGRFSGRQFSNSRSEMNVSTLELGDSALYLCASSDIRQGANSPLHFGNGTRLTVT.

The table lists this clone with a few counts. The rearrangement joins TRBV7-9 to TRBJ1-1; no clear D. Per germline, CDR1 SEHNR and CDR2 FQNEAQ (reference sequence). This CDR3 is 12 amino acids long. Trimming removed 2 bases from V and 5 bases from J, with 6 bases in between. CDR3 in DNA: TGTGCCAGCAGCTTAAAGGGAACTGAAGCTTTCTTT. Translating it yields CASSLKGTEAFF.

The chain couples TRBV12-3 or TRBV12-4 to TRBJ2-7; no clear D. V was trimmed by 5 bases and J by 3 bases, leaving 8 bases between them. CDR3 size: 12 residues. The CDR3 nucleotides are TGTGCCAGCAGTGACGGGCTCTACGAGCAGTACTTC. This codes for CASSDGLYEQYF.

The V call is TRBV7-9, the J call TRBJ1-2; D may be TRBD1 (5 bases). CDR1 is SEHNR and CDR2 is FQNEAQ in the germline V gene (reference sequence). This CDR3 is built from 15 residues. V lost 6 bases, J lost 2 bases, and 16 bases lay in between. The CDR3: CASRQGEGSNYGYTF. The CDR3 DNA reads TGTGCCAGCAGACAAGGGGAGGGCTCGAACTATGGCTACACCTTC.

The rearrangement links TRBV28 to TRBJ1-2; possible D gene TRBD1, 5 bases. Trimming left V 6 bases short and J 8 bases short, with 13 bases between. Germline CDR1 is MDHEN and CDR2 is SYDVKM. CDR3 size: 12 residues. The CDR3 nucleotides read TGTGCCAGCAGCACCGGGGGTTCAGGCTACACCTTC. Translated: CASSTGGSGYTF.

This clone was observed once. Its ends do not fully match the called genes, so a read error is possible. This chain links TRBV20-1 with TRBJ2-7; 10 bases fit TRBD2. The CDR3 is 15 residues long. Germline CDR1 and CDR2: DFQATT and SNEGSKA (reference sequence). CDR3 sequence reads: CSASDPSGGYYGQYF. Here the CDR3 DNA reads TGCAGTGCTAGTGATCCTAGCGGGGGTTATTACGGGCAGTACTTC.

The V call is TRBV7-6, the J call TRBJ1-1; D is possibly TRBD1 (6 bases). The germline gives CDR1 SGHVS, CDR2 FNYEAQ. The CDR3 spans 14 residues. Deletions cut 5 bases from V and 8 bases from J, with 18 bases between. The CDR3 loop reads CASSHRVGKAEAFF. CDR3 DNA sequence: TGTGCCAGCAGCCACAGGGTTGGGAAGGCCGAAGCTTTCTTT. The full variable domain, rest sourced from reference TRBV7-6 and TRBJ1-1, is GAGVSQSPRYKVTKRGQDVALRCDPISGHVSLYWYRQALGQGPEFLTYFNYEAQQDKSGLPNDRFSAERPEGSISTLTIQRTEQRDSAMYRCASSHRVGKAEAFFGQGTRLTVV.

This chain uses TRBV7-9 with TRBJ1-4, with D unresolved. CDR1 and CDR2 (germline): SEHNR, FQNEAQ (reference sequence). This CDR3 is 16 amino acids long. The V gene lost 1 base and the J gene lost 7 bases, with 16 bases spanning the gap. CDR3 sequence (DNA): TGTGCCAGCAGCTTAGTTTTGTTTGGATTTGTTGAAAAACTGTTTTTT. This sequence encodes CASSLVLFGFVEKLFF.

The V and J genes are TRBV12-3 or TRBV12-4 and TRBJ1-1, with D maybe TRBD1 (5 bases). The germline V and J ends were trimmed by 6 bases and 3 bases, with 11 bases remaining between them. The CDR3 is 13 amino acids. The CDR3 DNA sequence: TGTGCCAGCAGCCCCGCCAGGGACACTGAAGCTTTCTTT. Protein sequence: CASSPARDTEAFF.

The chain is built from TRBV6-5 and TRBJ1-1, with D unresolved. Trimming pared 2 bases from V and 7 bases from J, leaving 8 bases between. Germline V gives CDR1 MNHEY, CDR2 SVGAGI. The CDR3 is made up of 12 amino acids. CDR3 nucleotides: TGTGCCAGCAGTTACGGCGGACTTGAAGCTTTCTTT. This encodes CASSYGGLEAFF.

The chain has TRBV27 and TRBJ2-3; D is perhaps TRBD2 (6 bases). Trimming took off 8 bases at V and 2 bases at J, with 8 bases between the two ends. The CDR3 consists of 12 residues. Germline CDR1 is MNHEY and CDR2 is SMNVEV (reference sequence). Written as DNA, the CDR3 is TGTGCCAGCGGGGGGACCACAGATACGCAGTATTTT. This translates into CASGGTTDTQYF.

This rearrangement joins TRBV18 to TRBJ1-2; 10 bases line up with TRBD1. The CDR3 contains 15 residues. Germline values: CDR1 KGHSH, CDR2 LQKENI. Trimming took 6 bases from V and 8 from J; bases not matched to a gene: 12. The chain's CDR3 is CASSLDRDRGPGYTF. CDR3 sequence (DNA): TGTGCCAGCTCCCTCGACCGGGACAGGGGACCGGGCTACACCTTC.

The V call is TRBV16, the J call TRBJ1-1; D not certain. Germline V CDR1 and CDR2: KGHSY, FQNENV. This CDR3 contains 12 residues. Trimming took off 1 base at V and 7 bases at J, with 7 bases between the two ends. The CDR3 loop is CASSQWRDEAFF. DNA for the CDR3: TGTGCCAGCAGCCAATGGCGGGATGAAGCTTTCTTT. The full variable domain, its missing parts supplied by reference TRBV16 and TRBJ1-1, is GEEVAQTPKHLVRGEGQKAKLYCAPIKGHSYVFWYQQVLKNEFKFLISFQNENVFDETGMPKERFSAKCLPNSPCSLEIQATKLEDSAVYFCASSQWRDEAFFGQGTRLTVV.

The rearrangement joins TRBV29-1 to TRBJ1-1; TRBD1 matches at 7 bases. The CDR3 covers 13 residues. Germline CDR1 reads SQVTM; CDR2 reads ANQGSEA. With V trimmed by 6 bases and J by 1 base, 5 bases remained unmatched. The CDR3 sequence: CSVPGGGNTEAFF. DNA of the CDR3: TGCAGCGTCCCAGGGGGGGGGAACACTGAAGCTTTCTTT.

This chain joins TRBV2 and TRBJ2-3, with TRBD2 identical over 12 bases. From germline, CDR1 is SNHLY and CDR2 FYNNEI. V gave up 0 bases and J gave up 1 base; unmatched junction bases: 5. The CDR3 has 18 residues. DNA of the CDR3: TGTGCCAGCAGTGAAGCTTCCCTAGCGGGGGGGGGCACAGATACGCAGTATTTT. Encoded protein: CASSEASLAGGGTDTQYF. The variable domain in full, completed from reference TRBV2 and TRBJ2-3, reads EPEVTQTPSHQVTQMGQEVILRCVPISNHLYFYWYRQILGQKVEFLVSFYNNEISEKSEIFDDQFSVERPDGSNFTLKIRSTKLEDSAMYFCASSEASLAGGGTDTQYFGPGTRLTVL.

The V and J genes are TRBV5-4 and TRBJ1-1; 7 bases align to TRBD1. Germline-derived CDR1 and CDR2 are SGHNT and YYREEE (reference sequence). The J segment lost 1 base and the V segment lost 2 bases, leaving 5 bases of the junction unmatched. The CDR3 runs 15 residues. The CDR3 DNA reads as TGTGCCAGCAGCTTTGCGAACAGGGGGAACACTGAAGCTTTCTTT. Translating it yields CASSFANRGNTEAFF.